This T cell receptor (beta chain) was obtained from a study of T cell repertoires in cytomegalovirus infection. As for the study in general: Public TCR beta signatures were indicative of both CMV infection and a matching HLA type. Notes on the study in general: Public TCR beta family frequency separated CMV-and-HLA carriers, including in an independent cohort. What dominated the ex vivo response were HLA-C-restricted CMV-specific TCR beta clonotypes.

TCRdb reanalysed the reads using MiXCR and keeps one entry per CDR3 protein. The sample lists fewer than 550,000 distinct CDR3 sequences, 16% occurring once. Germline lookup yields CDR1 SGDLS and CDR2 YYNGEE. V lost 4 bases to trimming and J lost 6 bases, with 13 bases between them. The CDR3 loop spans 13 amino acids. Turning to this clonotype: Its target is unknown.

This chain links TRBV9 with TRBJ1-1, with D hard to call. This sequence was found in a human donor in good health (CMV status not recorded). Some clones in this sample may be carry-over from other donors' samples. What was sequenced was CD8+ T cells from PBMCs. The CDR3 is CASSQSGASEAFF. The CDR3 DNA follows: TGTGCCAGCAGCCAATCGGGAGCCTCTGAAGCTTTCTTT.